The rows below give T cell receptor beta chains drawn from one sample of a study of human T cells and chemical hapten exposure. TCRdb reprocessed the RACE reads with MiXCR, giving one entry per CDR3 protein. The sample has about 45,000 distinct CDR3 sequences, 4% to 4.5% seen once. Material for sequencing was whole blood. The source of these receptors is a human donor in good health. Some clones in this sample may be carry-over from other donors' samples. Both conserved end residues are part of each CDR3.

CDR3,J,V
CASSLRAGEGEQYF,TRBJ2-7,TRBV28
CASSLGAGGSYYGYTF,TRBJ1-2,TRBV28
CASSLGQGDPYEQYF,TRBJ2-7,TRBV11-2
CASSKRLAGMGTDTQYF,TRBJ2-3,TRBV7-2
CASRMIRTGEVDWPQHF,TRBJ1-5,TRBV10-1
CSARRPPTGTSPYEQYF,TRBJ2-7,TRBV20-1
CASSVAIRARGDNEQFF,TRBJ2-1,TRBV9
CASTGQGFNQPQHF,TRBJ1-5,TRBV2
CASSNQGAAYEQYF,TRBJ2-7,TRBV4-1
CASSSGTSESSYNEQFF,TRBJ2-1,TRBV7-3
CASSQATSGLAYSYEQYF,TRBJ2-7,TRBV4-1
CASSPGQGRVAVFF,TRBJ2-1,TRBV7-2
CASSLPQGNEQFF,TRBJ2-1,TRBV28
CASSQDLRVF,TRBJ2-5,TRBV14
CSARDGTVKQPQHF,TRBJ1-5,TRBV20-1
CASSYDGRPNSPLHF,TRBJ1-6,TRBV6-5
CASSPGQSSYNEQFF,TRBJ2-1,TRBV14
CASSYWGTAREAFF,TRBJ1-1,TRBV6-2/TRBV6-3
CASSLEGLAGVQETQYF,TRBJ2-5,TRBV5-4
CASSLRAKLETQYF,TRBJ2-5,TRBV27
CASSSTLVRETQYF,TRBJ2-5,TRBV28
CSAKNRETNEKLFF,TRBJ1-4,TRBV20-1
CASSSGLSNQPQHF,TRBJ1-5,TRBV11-2
CAIPIRSSYEQYF,TRBJ2-7,TRBV12-3/TRBV12-4
CASSRTVYQPQHF,TRBJ1-5,TRBV27
CSVLAGSTDTQYF,TRBJ2-3,TRBV20-1
CSVELAGKGTGELFF,TRBJ2-2,TRBV29-1
CAYKGAGNTIYF,TRBJ1-3,TRBV28
CASTPGTFYEQYF,TRBJ2-7,TRBV12-3/TRBV12-4
CASSHRGSATRGQYF,TRBJ2-3,TRBV3-1
CAIRRGDPPYEQYF,TRBJ2-7,TRBV10-3
CSVSEVQETQYF,TRBJ2-5,TRBV29-1
CASSVGTGGEQPQHF,TRBJ1-5,TRBV5-5
CASSGQGPYEQYF,TRBJ2-7,TRBV25-1
CASSINKDQPQHF,TRBJ1-5,TRBV11-1
CASRTSGGGDTQYF,TRBJ2-3,TRBV7-3
CASSLATGRGINEQFF,TRBJ2-1,TRBV28
CSVGSPGGIYEQYF,TRBJ2-7,TRBV29-1
CASSPRDILGTEAFF,TRBJ1-1,TRBV18
CSAPTGTTNEKLFF,TRBJ1-4,TRBV20-1
CASSLVGRQTDYGYTF,TRBJ1-2,TRBV11-2
CASSRDGRVNTEAFF,TRBJ1-1,TRBV5-5
CASSLDSWPDTQYF,TRBJ2-3,TRBV5-1
CASQLAHTEAFF,TRBJ1-1,TRBV6-1
CASSYSGTLYNEQFF,TRBJ2-1,TRBV12-3/TRBV12-4
CASSLASDRPSYGYTF,TRBJ1-2,TRBV5-1
CASSSGDSAQYF,TRBJ2-7,TRBV7-8
CASSYGDTEAFF,TRBJ1-1,TRBV6-6
CASSQGLAEYNEQFF,TRBJ2-1,TRBV3-1
CSVKLAVSVNEQFF,TRBJ2-1,TRBV29-1
CASSLGTGYQETQYF,TRBJ2-5,TRBV5-1
CASSTLTGGGAFF,TRBJ1-1,TRBV27
CASTIGNTEAFF,TRBJ1-1,TRBV28
CASSLTFTGGADNEQFF,TRBJ2-1,TRBV7-3
CSAQDRLKQYF,TRBJ2-3,TRBV20-1